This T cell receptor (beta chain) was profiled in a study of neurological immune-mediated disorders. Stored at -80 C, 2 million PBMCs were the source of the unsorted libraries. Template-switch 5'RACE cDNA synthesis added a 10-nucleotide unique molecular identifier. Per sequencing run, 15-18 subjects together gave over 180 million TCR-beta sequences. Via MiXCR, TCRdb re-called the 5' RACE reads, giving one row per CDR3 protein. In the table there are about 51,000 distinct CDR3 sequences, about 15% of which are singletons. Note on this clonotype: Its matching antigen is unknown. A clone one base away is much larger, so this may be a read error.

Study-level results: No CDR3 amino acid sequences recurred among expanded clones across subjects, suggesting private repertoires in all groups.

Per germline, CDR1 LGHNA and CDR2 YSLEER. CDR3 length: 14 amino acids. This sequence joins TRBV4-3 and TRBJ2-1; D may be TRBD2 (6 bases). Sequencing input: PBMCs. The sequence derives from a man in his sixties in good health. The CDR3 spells CTSSSGGTDNEQFF. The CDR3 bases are TGCACCAGCAGCAGTGGGGGGACGGACAATGAGCAGTTCTTC.